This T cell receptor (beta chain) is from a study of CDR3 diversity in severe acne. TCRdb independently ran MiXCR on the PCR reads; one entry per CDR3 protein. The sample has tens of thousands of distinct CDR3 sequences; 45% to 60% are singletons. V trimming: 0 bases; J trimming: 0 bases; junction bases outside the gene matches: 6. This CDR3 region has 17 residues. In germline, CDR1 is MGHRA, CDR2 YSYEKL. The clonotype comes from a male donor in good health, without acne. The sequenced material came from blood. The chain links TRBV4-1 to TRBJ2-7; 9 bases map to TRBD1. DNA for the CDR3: TGCGCCAGCAGCCAAGATTCTCCGGGACAGGGCTCCTACGAGCAGTACTTC. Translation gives CASSQDSPGQGSYEQYF.